The source of this TCR beta chain is a study of tumor-infiltrating lymphocytes in primary liver carcinoma. Regarding the study as a whole: Bulk unsorted material prevented CD4+ and CD8+ repertoire comparison.

V dropped 4 bases and J dropped 5; count of bases not matched to a gene: 5. The CDR3 loop spans 15 amino acids. Germline assignment: CDR1 MNHEY and CDR2 SVGEGT. A primer matching the constant region was used to make TCR beta cDNA from about 500 ng of total RNA. Generation of the TCR beta libraries relied on three nested multiplex PCR rounds using slightly modified ARM-PCR. A C-beta reverse primer was combined with TRBV1-TRBV30 forward primers in the first two PCR rounds, and each round had roughly 9 cycles. Each CDR3 protein is one row after TCRdb ran MiXCR on the multiplex PCR reads. The sample has a few hundred thousand distinct CDR3 sequences, 50% to 60% seen once. This clonotype has only a few counts. Its antigen remains unidentified. Extraction also yielded germline DNA, while blood RNA was obtained from unsorted whole blood. The authors collected around 3.9 milliliters of peripheral blood before surgery.

The sequenced sample consisted of peripheral blood. The receptor was isolated from a woman aged 25 to 39 with primary liver carcinoma and hepatitis B virus infection. The genes are TRBV6-2 or TRBV6-3 and TRBJ2-1; 10 bases align to TRBD2. This chain's CDR3 is CASSSVAGGNNEQFF. The CDR3 bases are TGTGCCAGCAGTTCCGTAGCGGGAGGCAACAATGAGCAGTTCTTC.